This T cell receptor (beta chain) was retrieved from a study of spatial heterogeneity in lung cancer. MiXCR, applied by TCRdb to the 5' RACE reads, yields one record per CDR3 protein. The sample records 6,500 to 8,500 distinct CDR3 sequences, over 9.5% being singletons. Time point defined: sample taken at primary tumor resection. This clonotype was counted ten times or more. The source is a male donor with early-stage non-small cell lung cancer. The sequenced sample was normal lung tissue next to the tumor, obtained at surgery.

The CDR3 DNA reads as TGTGCCAGCACTGACAGGGATACGCAGTATTTT. Protein: CASTDRDTQYF. V and J are TRBV12-3 or TRBV12-4 and TRBJ2-3; tentatively, D is TRBD1 (6 bases). Deletions cut 7 bases from V and 6 bases from J, with 8 bases between. The CDR3 is 11 amino acids.